This TCR beta chain was identified during a study of T-cell reconstitution after alpha-beta-depleted transplantation in children. Study results and limitations: It was reported that alpha-beta T cells came from several hundred expanded graft clones (about two months after transplant). A year had passed since transplant, and T-cell counts and diversity by then came mostly from newly produced T cells.

This CDR3 is 13 amino acids long. Germline assignment: CDR1 MNHNY and CDR2 SVGAGI (reference sequence). V was shortened by 5 bases and J by 0 bases, with 8 bases between the two germline ends. This clonotype turned up a few times. The antigen remains unidentified. Preparation of the TCRbeta library involved a method that used unique molecular identifiers. Each CDR3 protein is one row after TCRdb ran MiXCR on the PCR reads. The sample records some 100,000 distinct CDR3 sequences, about 14% being singletons. This sequence originates from a male patient between 2 and 10 years old who had a stem cell transplant for acute lymphoblastic leukemia, so the T cells may come from the graft donor. The specimen comprised PBMCs, mostly from graft donor cells, sampled 180 days after TCRalphabeta/CD19-depleted stem cell transplant. The J gene is TRBJ2-7, the V gene TRBV6-6; a possible D gene is TRBD1 (5 bases). CDR3 region: CASSRQSSYEQYF. DNA of the CDR3: TGTGCCAGCAGTAGACAGTCCTCCTACGAGCAGTACTTC.